A single sample is the source of the 24 T cell receptor beta chains below, sequenced in a study of shared clonotypes between healthy human individuals. Sequencing was performed with immunoSEQ multiplex PCR; in TCRdb, only in-frame clones are kept and a portion is missing. The profile shows some 1.4 million clones, roughly 96% of them singletons. The specimen sequenced was naive CD4+ T cells sorted from blood. As to subset: CD45RA+ positively selected. These receptors all stem from a man in his thirties or forties in good health.

The chain recombines TRBV2 with TRBJ2-7; 15 nucleotides match TRBD2. Germline V gene data show CDR1 as SNHLY and CDR2 as FYNNEI. J gave up 2 bases and V 6 bases, and 11 bases lay outside the gene matches. The CDR3 loop spans 18 amino acids. CDR3 loop: CASRARTSGRARAYEQYF. CDR3 bases: TGTGCCAGCAGGGCTCGGACTAGCGGGAGGGCGCGGGCCTACGAGCAGTACTTC.

The rearrangement links TRBV11-2 to TRBJ2-7; 10 nucleotides align to TRBD2. Per the germline V gene, CDR1 is SGHAT and CDR2 is FQNNGV. Trimming cost V 7 bases and J 0 bases; bases outside gene matches: 3. This CDR3 region has 14 residues. As DNA, the CDR3 is TGTGCCAGCACTTCTAGCGGGAGCTCCTACGAGCAGTACTTC. It is translated as CASTSSGSSYEQYF.

This clone was seen just once. The V and J genes are TRBV18 and TRBJ2-2, with a weak D call TRBD2 (6 bases). Trimming cost V 0 bases and J 5 bases, with 13 bases left between them. There are 16 residues in the CDR3. The germline gives CDR1 KGHSH, CDR2 LQKENI. CDR3 loop: CASSPPGGLGTGELFF. For the CDR3, the DNA is TGTGCCAGCTCACCACCGGGGGGTCTTGGAACCGGGGAGCTGTTTTTT.

About this clone: A read error may account for a junction end that differs from germline. V is TRBV6-5 and J is TRBJ1-2; possibly TRBD1 for D (6 bases). Germline CDR1 is MNHEY and CDR2 is SVGAGI. CDR3 length: 14 residues. Here the CDR3 reads CATSTRDTGQGYTF. The CDR3 DNA sequence: TGTGCCACCAGTACCCGGGACACCGGCCAGGGCTACACCTTC.

This chain connects TRBV6-5 to TRBJ2-3, with D perhaps TRBD2 (5 bases). V was shortened by 0 bases and J by 8 bases, with 9 bases between the two germline ends. Germline CDR1 and CDR2: MNHEY and SVGAGI. This CDR3 is 13 amino acids long. The CDR3, as DNA: TGTGCCAGCAGTTACTCGACCGGGGTTACGCAGTATTTT. The encoded protein is CASSYSTGVTQYF.

This chain connects TRBV27 to TRBJ2-7, with unresolved D. Germline values: CDR1 MNHEY, CDR2 SMNVEV (reference sequence). CDR3 length equals 14 residues. V dropped 5 bases and J dropped 0 bases, with 11 bases sitting between them. The CDR3 spells CASSPSGLSYEQYF. DNA for the CDR3: TGTGCCAGCAGTCCCTCCGGTCTCTCCTACGAGCAGTACTTC.

V usage is TRBV15 and J usage is TRBJ2-3; D is ambiguous. The germline CDR1 and CDR2 sequences are LNHNV and YYDKDF (reference sequence). The ends were cut back, 0 bases at V and 1 base at J, with 11 bases in the middle. The CDR3 extends over 16 amino acids. For the CDR3, the DNA is TGTGCCACCAGCAGAGATTCTGTGGCTGGCACAGATACGCAGTATTTT. Residues: CATSRDSVAGTDTQYF.

A note on this clone: The germline gene is not matched at one end of the junction; a read error may be the cause. The chain employs TRBV28 and TRBJ2-7, with TRBD1 identical over 10 bases. This CDR3 is built from 12 residues. Looked up from germline, CDR1 is MDHEN and CDR2 is SYDVKM. The CDR3 DNA reads TGTGCCAGCAGTGGAATCTGGGACAGGGGTTGGTTC. This gives the protein CASSGIWDRGWF.

The V gene is TRBV9, the J gene TRBJ2-7; 8 nucleotides line up with TRBD2. CDR3 size: 17 residues. In germline, CDR1 is SGDLS, CDR2 YYNGEE. Trimming cost V 0 bases and J 1 base; bases outside gene matches: 9. CDR3 coding DNA: TGTGCCAGCAGCGTAGCCGGGTTGGCGGGAGGTTCCTACGAGCAGTACTTC. Translation gives CASSVAGLAGGSYEQYF.

Worth noting for this clone: An end of the junction does not agree with germline; a read error may underlie this. This chain connects TRBV11-2 to TRBJ2-3; TRBD2 matches at 12 bases. There are 13 residues in the CDR3. CDR1 and CDR2 (germline): SGHAT, FQNNGV. CDR3 sequence reads: CASSSYRLAGEDF. The CDR3 nucleotides are TGTGCCAGCAGCTCGTACAGACTAGCGGGAGAGGATTTT.

The CDR3 region is CASSPGTTYNEQFF. CDR3 nucleotides: TGTGCCAGCAGCCCCGGGACCACCTACAATGAGCAGTTCTTC. The rearrangement links TRBV5-4 to TRBJ2-1; D could derive from TRBD1 or TRBD2 (5 bases each). The CDR3 consists of 14 residues. The germline V and J ends were trimmed by 4 bases and 2 bases, with 10 bases remaining between them. CDR1 and CDR2 (germline): SGHNT, YYREEE (reference sequence). Together with reference TRBV5-4 and TRBJ2-1, the CDR3 gives the full variable domain: ETGVTQSPTHLIKTRGQQVTLRCSSQSGHNTVSWYQQALGQGPQFIFQYYREEENGRGNFPPRFSGLQFPNYSSELNVNALELDDSALYLCASSPGTTYNEQFFGPGTRLTVL.

This chain joins TRBV28 and TRBJ2-7; 10 bases map to TRBD1. V lost 7 bases to trimming and J lost 1 base; unmatched junction nucleotides: 7. Germline V gene lookup returns CDR1 MDHEN and CDR2 SYDVKM. There are 15 residues in the CDR3. CDR3: CASKGGQGVSYEQYF. The DNA for the CDR3 is TGTGCCAGCAAAGGCGGACAGGGGGTGTCCTACGAGCAGTACTTC.

The V and J genes are TRBV5-4 and TRBJ2-3; perhaps TRBD2 as D (6 bases). The CDR3 extends over 13 amino acids. The V end was cut by 2 bases, the J end by 6 bases, with 10 bases between. CDR1 and CDR2 (germline): SGHNT, YYREEE (reference sequence). The CDR3 sequence is CASSLKAGDTQYF. The CDR3 DNA follows: TGTGCCAGCAGCTTAAAGGCGGGGGATACGCAGTATTTT.

This chain uses TRBV4-3 with TRBJ2-7; TRBD2 is a possible D gene (5 bases). Trimming stripped 1 base from V and 2 bases from J, with 18 bases between. Germline CDR1 LGHNA, CDR2 YSLEER. The CDR3 runs 17 residues. This CDR3 is CASSQGYPSRGTYEQYF. As DNA, the CDR3 is TGCGCCAGCAGCCAAGGATATCCGAGCCGGGGTACCTACGAGCAGTACTTC.

The V and J genes are TRBV10-3 and TRBJ1-5; D remains ambiguous. Trimming cost V 8 bases and J 4 bases, with 9 bases left between them. The CDR3 loop spans 12 amino acids. CDR1 ENHRY and CDR2 SYGVKD come from the germline V gene. This chain's CDR3 is CAISAGNQPQHF. The DNA for the CDR3 is TGTGCCATCTCAGCGGGGAATCAGCCCCAGCATTTT.

In this sample, this clone turned up once. This sequence joins TRBV10-1 and TRBJ2-1; a possible D gene is TRBD1 (5 bases). The length of the CDR3 is 14 residues. The ends were cut back, 7 bases at V and 5 bases at J, with 15 bases in the middle. Germline V CDR1 and CDR2: WNHNN, SYGVQD (reference sequence). The CDR3 sequence is CASNFGRADNEQFF. DNA for the CDR3: TGCGCCAGCAATTTCGGCAGGGCAGACAATGAGCAGTTCTTC.

The chain has TRBV9 and TRBJ2-7, with TRBD1 matching 7 bases. Trimming removed 3 bases from V and 7 bases from J; junction bases left unmatched: 7. The CDR3 is 13 residues long. Germline values: CDR1 SGDLS, CDR2 YYNGEE. CDR3 coding DNA: TGTGCCAGCAGCGCCACAGGGGTGGGGGAGCAGTACTTC. This encodes CASSATGVGEQYF.

This chain connects TRBV9 to TRBJ2-7, with 8 bases fitting TRBD2. Per germline, CDR1 SGDLS and CDR2 YYNGEE. The V segment lost 4 bases and the J segment 0 bases; nucleotides outside the gene matches: 12. CDR3 size: 17 residues. The CDR3 DNA reads TGTGCCAGCAGCCCTAGGGGCAGCGGGAGCGTCTCCTACGAGCAGTACTTC. The encoded protein is CASSPRGSGSVSYEQYF.

The V gene is TRBV30, the J gene TRBJ1-1, with D perhaps TRBD1 (5 bases). V dropped 4 bases and J dropped 5 bases, with 14 bases sitting between them. The length of the CDR3 is 13 residues. Germline CDR1 and CDR2: GTSNPN and SVGIG (reference sequence). The CDR3 protein is CAWTGVRGTEAFF. As DNA, the CDR3 is TGTGCCTGGACGGGTGTTCGGGGGACTGAAGCTTTCTTT.

The chain links TRBV10-1 to TRBJ2-1; D is unresolved. Germline V gives CDR1 WNHNN, CDR2 SYGVQD (reference sequence). Deletions cut 4 bases from V and 4 bases from J, with 11 bases between. The CDR3 sequence is 14 residues long. CDR3 nucleotides: TGCGCCAGCAGTGGGGCGACACGGTACAATGAGCAGTTCTTC. The encoded protein is CASSGATRYNEQFF.

This clone was detected once. This chain links TRBV10-3 with TRBJ2-7, with TRBD2 as a possible D gene (5 bases). The V and J ends lost 6 bases and 2 bases respectively, with 5 bases between them. This CDR3 contains 11 residues. In germline, CDR1 is ENHRY, CDR2 SYGVKD. The CDR3, as DNA: TGTGCCATCAGGGGAGCCTACGAGCAGTACTTC. This gives the protein CAIRGAYEQYF.

The chain has TRBV18 and TRBJ2-1; no clear D gene. The V gene's germline CDR1 is KGHSH and CDR2 LQKENI. V was cut by 8 bases and J by 5 bases, with 19 bases left in between. This CDR3 is 15 amino acids long. This chain's CDR3 is CASLPPRRAHNEQFF. Written as DNA, the CDR3 is TGTGCCAGCCTCCCCCCCAGGCGCGCTCACAATGAGCAGTTCTTC.

The chain employs TRBV5-1 and TRBJ2-3; a possible D gene is TRBD2 (5 bases). The V gene lost 3 bases and the J gene lost 2 bases, with 16 bases spanning the gap. This CDR3 spans 16 amino acids. Germline V gene lookup returns CDR1 SGHRS and CDR2 YFSETQ. CDR3 in DNA: TGCGCCAGCAGCTCGCCCGAAGGACTTAACACAGATACGCAGTATTTT. Its protein product is CASSSPEGLNTDTQYF.

The chain has TRBV15 and TRBJ1-5; no clear D gene. Germline V lookup: CDR1 LNHNV, CDR2 YYDKDF (reference sequence). The CDR3 is made up of 15 amino acids. V gave up 5 bases and J gave up 13 bases, with 24 bases separating them. CDR3 DNA: TGTGCCACCAGCCGTTCGTCCTTTTTAGGAGCCGAACAGCATTTT. Translation gives CATSRSSFLGAEQHF.